In its sample, the clone carrying this T cell receptor beta chain was seen many times. Antigen: not known. This sample stems from a study of T cells in Graves' hyperthyroidism and ophthalmopathy. Study-wide points: Most clonotypes expanded in the thyroid (above 0.001) were also present in blood.

Amplified TCR beta CDR3 regions came from RNA transcripts. The primer set for the first-round RT-PCR of the TCR CDR3 was HTBI. TCRdb re-called the multiplex PCR reads with MiXCR, one entry per CDR3 protein. The sample has about 350,000 distinct CDR3 sequences, approximately 15% seen once. V was pared by 5 bases and J by 2 bases, with 12 bases between. The CDR3 loop spans 14 amino acids. Germline CDR1 SGHAT, CDR2 FQNNGV. Graves' hyperthyroidism was deemed stable given no ophthalmopathy progression within 18 months. The study enrolled patients aged 18 to 65 with newly diagnosed hyperthyroidism of under 2 months' duration. An approximately 10 ml volume of fresh peripheral blood provided the PBMCs.

Sequenced sample: blood. This sequence originates from a woman between 25 and 40 years old with Graves' hyperthyroidism. V usage is TRBV11-2 and J usage is TRBJ2-5, with D possibly TRBD2 on 5 matching bases. CDR3 protein: CASSRWTLQETQYF. As DNA, the CDR3 is TGTGCCAGCAGCCGCTGGACTCTTCAAGAGACCCAGTACTTC.